Listed below are T cell receptor beta chains from one sample, sequenced in a study of cytomegalovirus exposure and HLA in healthy donors. Repertoires were generated with immunoSEQ multiplex PCR, while TCRdb's copy carries only in-frame clones and drops some. The table has some 130,000 clones, roughly 71% seen once. The sequencing sample was made of PBMCs. All receptors derive from a woman aged 40 to 50 in good health and CMV-seronegative. Both conserved end residues are part of each CDR3. Each record gives: J gene, CDR3 length, clone size, D gene, V gene, CDR3 protein, CDR3 DNA. A D gene is named only where the DNA matches it firmly. Expanded clones are given a class, and other clones once, few, many or no size at all.

TRBJ2-2 | 15 | . | . | TRBV27 | CASSLRGRNTGELFF | TGTGCCAGCAGTTTACGGGGGAGGAACACCGGGGAGCTGTTTTTT
TRBJ2-3 | 17 | . | . | TRBV19 | CASSMSGGPLATDTQYF | TGTGCCAGTAGTATGAGCGGCGGACCCCTCGCCACAGATACGCAGTATTTT
TRBJ2-3 | 16 | . | . | TRBV7-2 | CASSLVSGYYTDTQYF | TGTGCCAGCAGCTTAGTATCCGGATACTACACAGATACGCAGTATTTT
TRBJ2-7 | 15 | . | TRBD2 | TRBV15 | CATSGTTSGVYEQYF | TGTGCCACCAGCGGAACGACTAGCGGGGTCTACGAGCAGTACTTC
TRBJ2-3 | 14 | once | . | TRBV5-1 | CASSFGGNADTQYF | TGCGCCAGCAGCTTCGGGGGAAACGCAGATACGCAGTATTTT
TRBJ1-2 | 17 | once | . | TRBV11-2 | CASAWNAWGRSNYGYTF | TGTGCCAGCGCCTGGAATGCCTGGGGCAGATCTAACTATGGCTACACCTTC
TRBJ1-2 | 15 | . | . | TRBV13 | CASSLQPDAGYGYTF | TGTGCCAGCAGCTTGCAACCGGATGCGGGCTATGGCTACACCTTC
TRBJ1-4 | 14 | . | TRBD1 | TRBV6-6 | CASSHQGARVEAFF | TGTGCCAGCAGTCACCAGGGGGCTCGTGTTGAGGCCTTTTTT
TRBJ1-4 | 16 | . | TRBD1 | TRBV5-1 | CASSRDPTGGGEKLFF | TGCGCCAGCAGCCGCGATCCAACAGGGGGCGGGGAAAAACTGTTTTTT
TRBJ1-1 | 15 | . | . | TRBV7-9 | CASSTDTGGNTEAFF | TGTGCCAGCAGCACAGACACCGGAGGGAACACTGAAGCTTTCTTT
TRBJ2-1 | 16 | . | . | TRBV6-1 | CASSESIWAGGNEQFF | TGTGCCAGCAGTGAATCCATATGGGCAGGTGGGAATGAGCAGTTCTTC
TRBJ1-4 | 12 | . | . | TRBV9 | CASSVDGEKLFF | TGTGCCAGCAGCGTAGACGGGGAAAAACTGTTTTTT
TRBJ2-7 | 11 | . | . | TRBV30 | CAWSSGSEQYF | TGTGCCTGGAGTTCCGGTTCCGAGCAGTACTTC
TRBJ1-2 | 14 | . | . | TRBV5-6 | CASSYRVGDYGYTF | TGTGCCAGCAGCTACCGGGTCGGCGACTATGGCTACACCTTC
TRBJ1-1 | 16 | . | TRBD1 | TRBV7-3 | CASSSTGGLSNTEAFF | TGTGCCAGCAGCTCGACAGGGGGGCTCTCTAACACTGAAGCTTTCTTT
TRBJ2-1 | 14 | . | . | TRBV29-1 | CSLLRQSSYNEQFF | TGCAGCTTGCTTCGACAGAGCTCCTACAATGAGCAGTTCTTC
TRBJ2-5 | 12 | few | . | TRBV7-6 | CASSLQGVTQYF | TGTGCCAGCAGCTTACAAGGGGTGACCCAGTACTTC
TRBJ2-3 | 18 | once | TRBD1 | TRBV10-3 | CAISELGTGNSNTDTQYF | TGTGCCATCAGTGAGTTGGGGACAGGGAACAGCAACACAGATACGCAGTATTTT
TRBJ1-5 | 16 | once | TRBD1 | TRBV19 | CASSIGTGKSNQPQHF | TGTGCCAGTAGTATCGGGACAGGGAAGAGCAATCAGCCCCAGCATTTT
TRBJ1-5 | 17 | once | . | TRBV2 | CASMLLRTIERNQPQHF | TGTGCCAGTATGCTTCTTAGGACAATCGAGAGGAATCAGCCCCAGCATTTT
TRBJ1-4 | 15 | . | . | TRBV2 | CASSEAARGNEKLFF | TGTGCCAGCAGTGAAGCGGCCAGGGGTAATGAAAAACTGTTTTTT
TRBJ2-5 | 17 | . | TRBD2 | TRBV4-1 | CASSRNPSGGATETQYF | TGCGCCAGCAGCCGAAACCCAAGCGGGGGGGCCACAGAGACCCAGTACTTC
TRBJ2-2 | 13 | . | . | TRBV6-1 | CASLLQGPGELFF | TGTGCCAGCCTTCTACAGGGACCCGGGGAGCTGTTTTTT
TRBJ1-1 | 14 | . | . | TRBV5-1 | CASSLWGLNTEAFF | TGCGCCAGCAGCTTGTGGGGCTTGAACACTGAAGCTTTCTTT
TRBJ2-7 | 15 | . | TRBD1 | TRBV4-1 | CASSQEDRSSYEQYF | TGCGCCAGCAGCCAAGAGGACAGGAGCTCCTACGAGCAGTACTTC
TRBJ2-2 | 16 | once | . | TRBV7-9 | CASSLDFRANTGELFF | TGTGCCAGCAGCTTAGACTTCAGGGCGAACACCGGGGAGCTGTTTTTT
TRBJ2-7 | 15 | . | TRBD1 | TRBV2 | CASISGQGDWNEQYF | TGTGCCAGCATATCGGGACAGGGGGACTGGAACGAGCAGTACTTC
TRBJ2-7 | 13 | . | . | TRBV27 | CASNSNEVYEQYF | TGTGCCAGCAATTCTAACGAGGTCTACGAGCAGTACTTC
TRBJ1-1 | 16 | once | . | TRBV27 | CASSFPRIAMNTEAFF | TGTGCCAGCAGTTTCCCAAGGATAGCCATGAACACTGAAGCTTTCTTT
TRBJ2-7 | 12 | . | TRBD1 | TRBV6-1 | CASRPLQGKQYF | TGTGCCAGCAGGCCACTACAGGGGAAGCAGTACTTC
TRBJ1-5 | 15 | . | TRBD1 | TRBV7-9 | CASSYGTGTNQPQHF | TGTGCCAGCAGCTATGGGACAGGGACAAATCAGCCCCAGCATTTT
TRBJ1-1 | 14 | . | TRBD1 | TRBV6-5 | CASSYSNRGTEAFF | TGTGCCAGCAGTTACTCGAACAGGGGAACTGAAGCTTTCTTT
TRBJ1-3 | 15 | . | TRBD1 | TRBV10-3 | CAISDDRGLGNTIYF | TGTGCCATCAGTGACGACAGGGGGCTAGGAAACACCATATATTTT
TRBJ2-5 | 16 | . | . | TRBV5-1 | CASSLGGSLQGETQYF | TGCGCCAGCAGCTTGGGTGGGTCTCTCCAGGGGGAGACCCAGTACTTC
TRBJ1-2 | 15 | . | . | TRBV10-3 | CAISESSATRSGYTF | TGTGCCATCAGTGAGTCGTCGGCGACGAGGAGTGGCTACACCTTC
TRBJ2-7 | 15 | . | TRBD1 | TRBV7-6 | CASSFEGTGLYEQYF | TGTGCCAGCAGCTTCGAGGGGACAGGGTTATACGAGCAGTACTTC
TRBJ1-2 | 11 | once | . | TRBV20-1 | CSASTRDGYTF | TGCAGTGCCTCGACGAGGGATGGCTACACCTTC